This TCR beta chain was recovered during a study of control samples from healthy donors and cancer patients. In regard to this clone: Other DNA sequences in this specimen translate into the identical CDR3.

Profiling relied on immunoSEQ multiplex PCR, and the TCRdb table lists in-frame clones only, not all of them. Of tens of thousands of clones in the sample, around 90% are singletons; the top ten hold roughly 8.9%. The germline gives CDR1 SSHAT, CDR2 FNYEAQ (reference sequence). This CDR3 contains 13 residues. Trimming removed 4 bases from V and 6 bases from J, with 10 bases in between. The origin of this receptor is a woman between 50 and 59 years old with colorectal cancer. J is TRBJ2-1 and V is TRBV7-7; the D is unclear. Source material: PBMCs. This chain's CDR3 is CASSSTQTNEQFF. CDR3 nucleotides: TGTGCCAGCAGCTCCACACAAACCAATGAGCAGTTCTTC.